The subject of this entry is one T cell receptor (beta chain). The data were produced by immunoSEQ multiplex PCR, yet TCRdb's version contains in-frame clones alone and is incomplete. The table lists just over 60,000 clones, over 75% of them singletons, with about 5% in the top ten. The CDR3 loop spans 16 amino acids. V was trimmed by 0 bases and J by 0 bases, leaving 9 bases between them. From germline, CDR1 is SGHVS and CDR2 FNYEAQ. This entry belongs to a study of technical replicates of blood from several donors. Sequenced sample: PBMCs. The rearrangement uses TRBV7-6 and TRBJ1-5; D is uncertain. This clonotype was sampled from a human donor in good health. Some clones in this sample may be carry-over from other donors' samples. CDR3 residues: CASSLAPVYSNQPQHF. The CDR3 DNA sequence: TGTGCCAGCAGCTTAGCTCCCGTCTATAGCAATCAGCCCCAGCATTTT.